These 26 T cell receptor beta chains share one sample of origin, sequenced in a study of blood T cell repertoires in COVID-19. Sequencing used immunoSEQ multiplex PCR; TCRdb keeps in-frame clones, though not all of them. The sample holds more than 200,000 clones, roughly 86% seen once. Specimen: PBMCs or T cells enriched from blood (not recorded which). These receptors were collected from a woman aged 45-65 years who had recovered from COVID-19.

This clone was picked up one time. This chain joins TRBV9 and TRBJ1-5, with unresolved D. V was shortened by 4 bases and J by 4 bases, with 12 bases between the two germline ends. CDR3 length: 14 residues. Germline CDR1 and CDR2: SGDLS and YYNGEE. Here the CDR3 reads CASSPGSGNQPQHF. DNA of the CDR3: TGTGCCAGCAGCCCGGGTTCGGGGAATCAGCCCCAGCATTTT.

The chain has TRBV5-6 and TRBJ1-1; the match to TRBD1 covers 8 bases. CDR3 size: 15 residues. The trim removed 2 bases at V and 6 bases at J, leaving 9 bases unmatched. From germline, CDR1 is SGHDT and CDR2 YYEEEE. The CDR3 spells CASSLLTGVAPEAFF. In DNA form, the CDR3 reads TGTGCCAGCAGCTTATTGACAGGGGTTGCCCCTGAAGCTTTCTTT.

The rearrangement uses TRBV28 and TRBJ2-1; D is perhaps TRBD2 (6 bases). V was clipped by 8 bases and J by 6 bases, with 14 bases between them. The germline gives CDR1 MDHEN, CDR2 SYDVKM. The CDR3 spans 13 residues. CDR3 protein: CASCQGLLNEQFF. The CDR3 coding sequence is TGTGCCAGCTGTCAGGGACTCCTCAATGAGCAGTTCTTC.

As regards this clone: At one end the junction does not follow the germline gene, possibly because of a read error. The V gene is TRBV5-5, the J gene TRBJ2-4; D uncertain. There are 14 residues in the CDR3. CDR1 and CDR2 (germline): SGHKS, YYEKEE (reference sequence). The CDR3, as DNA: TGTGCCAGCAGCTTGGCCCCGAGTGGCCCCCGCGAGGACTTC. This gives the protein CASSLAPSGPREDF.

This clone was recorded only once. V gene TRBV10-3 combines with J gene TRBJ2-7, with 13 bases fitting TRBD2. Per the germline V gene, CDR1 is ENHRY and CDR2 is SYGVKD. V shed 5 bases, J shed 3 bases, and the junction held 1 base outside the gene matches. The length of the CDR3 is 14 residues. The DNA of the CDR3 is TGTGCCATCAGTCGGACTAGCGGGAGCTACGAGCAGTACTTC. It specifies CAISRTSGSYEQYF.

The rearrangement joins TRBV30 to TRBJ2-3; D uncertain. Germline loops: CDR1 GTSNPN, CDR2 SVGIG (reference sequence). The CDR3 is made up of 15 amino acids. Trimming took 8 bases from V and 2 from J, leaving 20 bases between them. The CDR3 coding sequence is TGTGCCGGCCGTGGCTCCCAATTCTCCACAGATACGCAGTATTTT. It translates to CAGRGSQFSTDTQYF. The complete variable domain, with remaining parts taken from reference TRBV30 and TRBJ2-3, reads SQTIHQWPATLVQPVGSPLSLECTVEGTSNPNLYWYRQAAGRGLQLLFYSVGIGQISSEVPQNLSASRPQDRQFILSSKKLLLSDSGFYLCAGRGSQFSTDTQYFGPGTRLTVL.

The chain combines TRBV28 with TRBJ2-7; D ambiguous. Germline V gives CDR1 MDHEN, CDR2 SYDVKM. V was clipped by 5 bases and J by 3 bases, with 8 bases between them. The CDR3 extends over 12 amino acids. The CDR3 bases are TGTGCCAGCAGTCCTCCGGGCTACGAGCAGTACTTC. It codes for CASSPPGYEQYF.

Only one count was recorded for this clone. The chain has TRBV18 and TRBJ1-4; a weak D match, TRBD1 (5 bases). CDR1 KGHSH and CDR2 LQKENI come from the germline V gene. The CDR3 is made up of 13 amino acids. V was trimmed by 8 bases and J by 8 bases, leaving 15 bases between them. CDR3 loop: CASSGANYEKLFF. CDR3 bases: TGTGCCAGCAGCGGGGCCAACTACGAAAAACTGTTTTTT.

V and J are TRBV2 and TRBJ2-7; the match to TRBD2 covers 7 bases. V lost 3 bases and J lost 3; bases outside the gene matches: 8. The CDR3 is 15 amino acids. Germline V gene sequence: CDR1 SNHLY, CDR2 FYNNEI. CDR3 sequence: CASSEPGLVLYEQYF. In nucleotides, the CDR3 is TGTGCCAGCAGTGAGCCCGGACTAGTCCTCTACGAGCAGTACTTC.

The rearrangement joins TRBV11-2 to TRBJ1-5; no definite D call. CDR1 is SGHAT and CDR2 is FQNNGV in the germline V gene. Trimming took 1 base from V and 3 from J, leaving 4 bases between them. The CDR3 spans 13 residues. In DNA form, the CDR3 reads TGTGCCAGCAGCTTAGGACACAATCAGCCCCAGCATTTT. It translates to CASSLGHNQPQHF.

The rearrangement uses TRBV4-1 and TRBJ2-1; 13 bases align to TRBD2. The CDR3 spans 19 residues. The J segment lost 9 bases and the V segment lost 0 bases, leaving 14 bases of the junction unmatched. In germline, CDR1 is MGHRA, CDR2 YSYEKL. The CDR3 reads CASSQERIPTSGRAAEQFF. The CDR3 DNA is TGCGCCAGCAGCCAAGAGAGGATCCCAACTAGCGGGAGGGCCGCTGAGCAGTTCTTC.

J is TRBJ2-1 and V is TRBV30; 9 bases map to TRBD2. Germline loops: CDR1 GTSNPN, CDR2 SVGIG (reference sequence). The CDR3 covers 15 residues. J gave up 7 bases and V 2 bases, and 9 bases lay outside the gene matches. CDR3 nucleotide sequence: TGTGCCTGGAGTTTAGGTCTAGCGGGAATGAATGAGCAGTTCTTC. Translation: CAWSLGLAGMNEQFF.

The V gene is TRBV2, the J gene TRBJ1-5; D unclear. The V gene's germline CDR1 is SNHLY and CDR2 FYNNEI. V gave up 3 bases and J gave up 6 bases, with 12 bases separating them. There are 14 residues in the CDR3. CDR3 coding DNA: TGTGCCAGCAGTGATGAGGGAGCGGGTCAGCCCCAGCATTTT. Its protein is CASSDEGAGQPQHF.

With respect to this clone: No DNA is shown, since the ends of the CDR3 on it are uncertain; the CDR3 is the one TCRdb lists. V usage is TRBV6-5 and J usage is TRBJ2-1; TRBD2, the D gene given by the table, was not confirmed from the DNA. Germline V lookup: CDR1 MNHEY, CDR2 SVGAGI. Both ends counted, the CDR3 spans 15 residues. The CDR3 reads CASSSSGLADNEQFF.

The V and J genes are TRBV25-1 and TRBJ2-3; D call uncertain. Germline assignment: CDR1 MGHDK and CDR2 SYGVNS. V dropped 2 bases and J dropped 5 bases, with 20 bases sitting between them. The length of the CDR3 is 17 residues. The CDR3 nucleotides are TGTGCCAGCAGTGAAACCTCCGGCAGCCGACTCGGAGATACGCAGTATTTT. Its translation: CASSETSGSRLGDTQYF.

The V call is TRBV19, the J call TRBJ2-1, with D possibly being TRBD2 (6 bases). The length of the CDR3 is 13 residues. Trimming removed 5 bases at V and 4 bases at J, with 9 bases between. Germline CDR1 LNHDA, CDR2 SQIVND (reference sequence). The CDR3 reads CASSREFYNEQFF. The CDR3 DNA sequence: TGTGCCAGTAGTCGGGAGTTTTACAATGAGCAGTTCTTC.

This chain links TRBV6-6 with TRBJ1-1; maybe TRBD1 (5 bases). CDR1 and CDR2 from the germline V gene are MNHNY and SVGAGI (reference sequence). The CDR3 is made up of 15 amino acids. Trimming removed 0 bases at V and 7 bases at J, with 15 bases between. CDR3 residues: CASSYSFGGDGEAFF. The CDR3, as DNA: TGTGCCAGCAGTTACTCTTTCGGAGGGGACGGTGAAGCTTTCTTT.

This chain links TRBV6-5 with TRBJ1-2; D may be TRBD1 (6 bases). This CDR3 has 14 residues. V was pared by 4 bases and J by 6 bases, with 15 bases between. Germline V gene data show CDR1 as MNHEY and CDR2 as SVGAGI. The chain's CDR3 is CASSSPTGKNGYTF. The CDR3 nucleotides are TGTGCCAGCAGTTCTCCCACAGGGAAGAATGGCTACACCTTC.

The chain joins TRBV19 to TRBJ1-5, with a possible D match to TRBD1 (6 bases). The length of the CDR3 is 18 residues. Germline loops: CDR1 LNHDA, CDR2 SQIVND (reference sequence). V shed 3 bases and J shed 0 bases, with 18 bases lying between them. CDR3 loop: CASSIARGRSNSNQPQHF. The CDR3 nucleotides read TGTGCCAGTAGTATTGCCAGGGGAAGGTCTAATAGCAATCAGCCCCAGCATTTT.

This chain joins TRBV5-1 and TRBJ1-1; 8 bases line up with TRBD1. V shed 3 bases, J shed 0 bases, and the junction held 1 base outside the gene matches. Germline V gives CDR1 SGHRS, CDR2 YFSETQ. This CDR3 has 14 amino acids. CDR3 loop: CASSWTGMNTEAFF. The CDR3 DNA reads as TGCGCCAGCAGCTGGACAGGGATGAACACTGAAGCTTTCTTT.

The chain uses TRBV28 and TRBJ1-2; 7 bases line up with TRBD1. Germline V gene data show CDR1 as MDHEN and CDR2 as SYDVKM. The CDR3 covers 14 residues. Trimming removed 6 bases from V and 7 bases from J; junction bases left unmatched: 11. DNA of the CDR3: TGTGCCAGCAGCCTTGGGACAGCGGATGGTGGCTACACCTTC. The encoded protein is CASSLGTADGGYTF.

The chain has TRBV6-2 or TRBV6-3 and TRBJ2-1; TRBD1 aligns across 7 bases. Germline CDR1 is MNHEY and CDR2 is SVGEGT. Trimming cost V 4 bases and J 9 bases; bases outside gene matches: 9. This CDR3 is 14 amino acids long. The CDR3 nucleotides are TGTGCCAGCAGTTGGACGAGGGGGCGGCCTGAGCAGTTCTTC. Protein product: CASSWTRGRPEQFF.

This rearrangement joins TRBV30 to TRBJ2-7; TRBD2 aligns across 9 bases. V was clipped by 3 bases and J by 7 bases; unmatched bases: 7. The CDR3 totals 13 residues. The germline CDR1 and CDR2 sequences are GTSNPN and SVGIG (reference sequence). The DNA of the CDR3 is TGTGCCTGGAGCTGGGACAGCGGGGGGGAGCAGTACTTC. Translating gives CAWSWDSGGEQYF.

The V and J genes are TRBV5-5 and TRBJ1-4; possible D gene TRBD1, 5 bases. There are 13 residues in the CDR3. V was clipped by 9 bases and J by 5 bases, with 14 bases between them. Germline CDR1 and CDR2: SGHKS and YYEKEE (reference sequence). The CDR3 DNA follows: TGTGCCACCGCGACAGTCCCCAATGAAAAACTGTTTTTT. Protein product: CATATVPNEKLFF.

CDR3 sequence (DNA): TGTGCCAGTAGTAGTAGCGGGATGACGGACGAGCAGTACTTC. It codes for CASSSSGMTDEQYF. The chain uses TRBV19 and TRBJ2-7; 8 nucleotides match TRBD2. The CDR3 has 14 amino acids. Unmatched junction bases numbered 7, after V lost 4 bases and J lost 5 bases. Per germline, CDR1 LNHDA and CDR2 SQIVND (reference sequence).

The V and J genes are TRBV5-5 and TRBJ2-2; TRBD1 aligns across 7 bases. V was clipped by 0 bases and J by 8 bases; unmatched bases: 7. CDR3 size: 15 residues. Germline V CDR1 and CDR2: SGHKS, YYEKEE (reference sequence). CDR3 coding DNA: TGTGCCAGCAGCTTGGACAGGGGCAACCGTGGGGAGCTGTTTTTT. It is translated as CASSLDRGNRGELFF.